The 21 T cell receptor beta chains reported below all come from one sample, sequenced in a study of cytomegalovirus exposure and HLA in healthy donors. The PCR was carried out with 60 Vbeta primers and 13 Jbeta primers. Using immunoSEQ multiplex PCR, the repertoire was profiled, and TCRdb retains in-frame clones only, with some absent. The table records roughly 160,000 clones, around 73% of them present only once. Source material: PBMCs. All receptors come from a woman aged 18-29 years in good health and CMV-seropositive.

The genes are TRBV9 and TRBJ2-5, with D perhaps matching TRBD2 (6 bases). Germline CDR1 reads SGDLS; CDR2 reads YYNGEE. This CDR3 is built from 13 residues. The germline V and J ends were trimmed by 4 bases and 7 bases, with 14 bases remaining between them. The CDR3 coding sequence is TGTGCCAGCAGCCCCGGCATGGGGGGGACCCAGTACTTC. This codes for CASSPGMGGTQYF.

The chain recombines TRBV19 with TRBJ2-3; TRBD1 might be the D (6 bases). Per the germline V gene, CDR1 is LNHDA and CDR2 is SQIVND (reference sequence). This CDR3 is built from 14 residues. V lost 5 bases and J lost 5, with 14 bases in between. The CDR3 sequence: CASSSGADRDTQYF. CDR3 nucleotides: TGTGCCAGTAGTTCAGGGGCGGATAGAGATACGCAGTATTTT.

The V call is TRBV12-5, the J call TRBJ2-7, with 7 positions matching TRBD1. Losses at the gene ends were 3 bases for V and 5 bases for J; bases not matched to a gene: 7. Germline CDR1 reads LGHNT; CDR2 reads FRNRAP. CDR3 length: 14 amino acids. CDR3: CASGFSGQVNEQYF. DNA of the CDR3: TGTGCTAGTGGTTTCTCCGGACAGGTGAACGAGCAGTACTTC. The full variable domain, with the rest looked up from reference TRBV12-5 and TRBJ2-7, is DARVTQTPRHKVTEMGQEVTMRCQPILGHNTVFWYRQTMMQGLELLAYFRNRAPLDDSGMPKDRFSAEMPDATLATLKIQPSEPRDSAVYFCASGFSGQVNEQYFGPGTRLTVT.

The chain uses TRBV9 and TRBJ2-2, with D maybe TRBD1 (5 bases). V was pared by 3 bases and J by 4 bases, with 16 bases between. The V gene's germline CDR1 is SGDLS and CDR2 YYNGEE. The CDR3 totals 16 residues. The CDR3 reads CASSGQGHLSTGELFF. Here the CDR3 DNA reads TGTGCCAGCAGCGGACAAGGACACCTGTCCACCGGGGAGCTGTTTTTT. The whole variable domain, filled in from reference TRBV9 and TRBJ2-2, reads DSGVTQTPKHLITATGQRVTLRCSPRSGDLSVYWYQQSLDQGLQFLIQYYNGEERAKGNILERFSAQQFPDLHSELNLSSLELGDSALYFCASSGQGHLSTGELFFGEGSRLTVL.

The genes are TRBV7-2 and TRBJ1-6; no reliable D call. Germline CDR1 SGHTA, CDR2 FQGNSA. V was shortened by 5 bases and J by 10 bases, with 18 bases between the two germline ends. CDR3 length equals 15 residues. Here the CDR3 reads CASSPVEEGISPLHF. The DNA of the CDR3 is TGTGCCAGCAGCCCGGTTGAGGAGGGAATATCACCCCTCCACTTT.

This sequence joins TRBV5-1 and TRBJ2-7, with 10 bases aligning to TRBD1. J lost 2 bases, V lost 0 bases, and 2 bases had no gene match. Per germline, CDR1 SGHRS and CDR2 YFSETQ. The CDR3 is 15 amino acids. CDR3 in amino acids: CASSLAGQGTYEQYF. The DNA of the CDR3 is TGCGCCAGCAGCTTGGCGGGACAGGGGACCTACGAGCAGTACTTC.

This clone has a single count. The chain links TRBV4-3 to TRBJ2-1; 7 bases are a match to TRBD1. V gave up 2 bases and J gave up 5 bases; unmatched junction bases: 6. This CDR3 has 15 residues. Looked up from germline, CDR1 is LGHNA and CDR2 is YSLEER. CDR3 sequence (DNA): TGCGCCAGCAGCCAAAAAGACAGGGTAGACAATGAGCAGTTCTTC. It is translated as CASSQKDRVDNEQFF.

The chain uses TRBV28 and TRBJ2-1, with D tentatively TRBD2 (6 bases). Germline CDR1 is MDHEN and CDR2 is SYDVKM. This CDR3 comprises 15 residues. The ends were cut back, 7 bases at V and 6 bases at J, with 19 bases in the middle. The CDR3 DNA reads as TGTGCCAGCACCCGCCGAGGGCGGGGCTCCAATGAGCAGTTCTTC. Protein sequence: CASTRRGRGSNEQFF. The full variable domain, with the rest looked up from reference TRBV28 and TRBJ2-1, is DVKVTQSSRYLVKRTGEKVFLECVQDMDHENMFWYRQDPGLGLRLIYFSYDVKMKEKGDIPEGYSVSREKKERFSLILESASTNQTSMYLCASTRRGRGSNEQFFGPGTRLTVL.

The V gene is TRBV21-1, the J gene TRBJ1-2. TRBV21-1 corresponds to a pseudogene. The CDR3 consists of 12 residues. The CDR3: CASSNGNAGYTF. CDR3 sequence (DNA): TGTGCCAGCAGCAACGGGAATGCTGGCTACACCTTC.

CDR3 in amino acids: CASTPVATNEKLFF. CDR3 DNA sequence: TGTGCCAGCACCCCGGTTGCAACTAATGAAAAACTGTTTTTT. The chain combines TRBV2 with TRBJ1-4; D gene uncertain. The CDR3 is 14 residues long. Trimming took 7 bases from V and 0 from J, leaving 9 bases between them. CDR1 and CDR2 (germline): SNHLY, FYNNEI.

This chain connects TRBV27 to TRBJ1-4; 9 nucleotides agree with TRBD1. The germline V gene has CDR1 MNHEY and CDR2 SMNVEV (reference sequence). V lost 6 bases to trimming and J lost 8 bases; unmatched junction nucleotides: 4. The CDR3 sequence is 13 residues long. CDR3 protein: CASRLQGAEKLFF. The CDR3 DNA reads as TGTGCCAGCAGACTACAGGGGGCAGAAAAACTGTTTTTT. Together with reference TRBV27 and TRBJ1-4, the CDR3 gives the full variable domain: EAQVTQNPRYLITVTGKKLTVTCSQNMNHEYMSWYRQDPGLGLRQIYYSMNVEVTDKGDVPEGYKVSRKEKRNFPLILESPSPNQTSLYFCASRLQGAEKLFFGSGTQLSVL.

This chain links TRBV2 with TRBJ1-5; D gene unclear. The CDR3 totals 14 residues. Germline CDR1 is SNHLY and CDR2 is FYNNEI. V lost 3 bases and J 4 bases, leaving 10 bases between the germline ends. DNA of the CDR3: TGTGCCAGCAGTGACTGGGAGGCTAATCAGCCCCAGCATTTT. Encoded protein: CASSDWEANQPQHF.

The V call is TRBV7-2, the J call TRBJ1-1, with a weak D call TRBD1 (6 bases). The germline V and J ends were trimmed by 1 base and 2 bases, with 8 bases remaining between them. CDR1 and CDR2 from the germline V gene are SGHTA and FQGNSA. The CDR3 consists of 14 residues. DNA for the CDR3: TGTGCCAGCAGCTTAGACAGGGCCAACACTGAAGCTTTCTTT. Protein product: CASSLDRANTEAFF.

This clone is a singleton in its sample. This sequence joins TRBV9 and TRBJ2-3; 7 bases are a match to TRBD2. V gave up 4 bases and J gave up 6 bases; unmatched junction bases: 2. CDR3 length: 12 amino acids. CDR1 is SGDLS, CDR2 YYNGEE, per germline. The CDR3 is CASSLGGDTQYF. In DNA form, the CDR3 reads TGTGCCAGCAGCCTCGGGGGGGATACGCAGTATTTT.

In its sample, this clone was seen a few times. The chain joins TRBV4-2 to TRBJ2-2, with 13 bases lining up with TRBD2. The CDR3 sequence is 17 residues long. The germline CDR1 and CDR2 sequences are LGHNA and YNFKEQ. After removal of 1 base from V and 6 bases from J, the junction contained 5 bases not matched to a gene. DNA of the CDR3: TGTGCCAGCAGCCAAGCTCCACTAGCGGGGGGGCCCGGGGAGCTGTTTTTT. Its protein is CASSQAPLAGGPGELFF.

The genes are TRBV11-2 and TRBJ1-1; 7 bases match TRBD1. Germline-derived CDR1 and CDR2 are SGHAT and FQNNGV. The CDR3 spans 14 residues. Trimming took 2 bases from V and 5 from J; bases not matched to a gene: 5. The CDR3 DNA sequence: TGTGCCAGCAGCTTAACAGGGGATGGAACTGAAGCTTTCTTT. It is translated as CASSLTGDGTEAFF.

The chain's CDR3 is CASRDRHYGETQYF. The CDR3 DNA is TGTGCCAGCCGGGACAGGCACTACGGGGAGACCCAGTACTTC. The chain combines TRBV7-8 with TRBJ2-5; 8 positions agree with TRBD1. Germline CDR1 SGHVS, CDR2 FQNEAQ. V shed 8 bases, J shed 5 bases, and the junction held 10 bases outside the gene matches. The CDR3 contains 14 residues.

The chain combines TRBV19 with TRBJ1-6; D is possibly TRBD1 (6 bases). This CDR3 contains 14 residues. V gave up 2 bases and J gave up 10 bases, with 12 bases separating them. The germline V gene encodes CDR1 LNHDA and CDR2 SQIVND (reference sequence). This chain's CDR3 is CASSIRGRGSPLHF. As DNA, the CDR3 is TGTGCCAGTAGTATACGAGGCAGGGGCTCACCCCTCCACTTT.

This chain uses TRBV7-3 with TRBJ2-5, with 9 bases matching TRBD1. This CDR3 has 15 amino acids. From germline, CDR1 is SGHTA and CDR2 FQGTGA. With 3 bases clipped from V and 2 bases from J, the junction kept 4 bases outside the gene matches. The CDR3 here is CASSFGTGRQETQYF. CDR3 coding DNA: TGTGCCAGCAGCTTCGGGACAGGGAGGCAAGAGACCCAGTACTTC.

CDR3 coding DNA: TGTGCCAGCAGCCCGAGGGACAGACTAAATTCACCCCTCCACTTT. It yields the protein CASSPRDRLNSPLHF. The chain is built from TRBV14 and TRBJ1-6; the match to TRBD1 covers 7 bases. This CDR3 comprises 15 residues. Per germline, CDR1 SGHDN and CDR2 FVKESK. Losses at the gene ends were 4 bases for V and 7 bases for J; bases not matched to a gene: 7.

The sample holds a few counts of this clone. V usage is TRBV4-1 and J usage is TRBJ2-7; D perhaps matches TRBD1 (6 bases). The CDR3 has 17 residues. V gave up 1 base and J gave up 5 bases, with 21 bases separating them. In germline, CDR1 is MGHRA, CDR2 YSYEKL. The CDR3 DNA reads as TGCGCCAGCAGCCAAGGAAGTGCAGGGGCAGCTAGGAACGAGCAGTACTTC. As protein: CASSQGSAGAARNEQYF.